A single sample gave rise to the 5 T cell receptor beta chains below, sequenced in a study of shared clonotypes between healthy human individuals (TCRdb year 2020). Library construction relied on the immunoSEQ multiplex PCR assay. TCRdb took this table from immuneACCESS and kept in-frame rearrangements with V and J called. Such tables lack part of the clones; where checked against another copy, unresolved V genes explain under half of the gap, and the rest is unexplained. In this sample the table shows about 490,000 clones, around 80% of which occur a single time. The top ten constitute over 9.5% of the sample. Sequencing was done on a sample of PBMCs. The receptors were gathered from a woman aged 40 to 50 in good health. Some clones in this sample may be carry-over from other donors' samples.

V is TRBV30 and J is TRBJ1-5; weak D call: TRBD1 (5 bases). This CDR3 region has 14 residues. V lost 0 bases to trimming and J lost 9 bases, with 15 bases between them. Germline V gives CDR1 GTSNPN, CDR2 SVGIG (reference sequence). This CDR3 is CAWSVGDRTRPQHF. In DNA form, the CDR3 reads TGTGCCTGGAGTGTTGGGGACCGGACGCGGCCCCAGCATTTT.

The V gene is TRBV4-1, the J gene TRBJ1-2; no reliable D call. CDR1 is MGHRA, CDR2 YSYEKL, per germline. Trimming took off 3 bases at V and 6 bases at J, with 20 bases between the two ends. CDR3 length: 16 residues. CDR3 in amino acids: CASSQGHPVARHGYTF. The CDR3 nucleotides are TGCGCCAGCAGCCAGGGCCACCCGGTGGCGCGGCATGGCTACACCTTC.

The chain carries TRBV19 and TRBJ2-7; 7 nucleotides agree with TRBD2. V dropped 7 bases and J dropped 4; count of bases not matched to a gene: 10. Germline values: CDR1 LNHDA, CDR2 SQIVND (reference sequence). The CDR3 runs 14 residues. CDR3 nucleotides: TGTGCCAGTAACCCCGACCGACTAGCTTACGAGCAGTACTTC. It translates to CASNPDRLAYEQYF.

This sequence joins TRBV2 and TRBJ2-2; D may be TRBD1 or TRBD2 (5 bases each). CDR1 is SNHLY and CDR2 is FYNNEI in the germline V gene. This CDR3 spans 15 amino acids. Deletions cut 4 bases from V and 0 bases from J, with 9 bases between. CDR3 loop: CASSGTGPNTGELFF. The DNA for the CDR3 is TGTGCCAGCAGTGGGACGGGACCGAACACCGGGGAGCTGTTTTTT. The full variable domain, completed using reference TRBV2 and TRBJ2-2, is EPEVTQTPSHQVTQMGQEVILRCVPISNHLYFYWYRQILGQKVEFLVSFYNNEISEKSEIFDDQFSVERPDGSNFTLKIRSTKLEDSAMYFCASSGTGPNTGELFFGEGSRLTVL.

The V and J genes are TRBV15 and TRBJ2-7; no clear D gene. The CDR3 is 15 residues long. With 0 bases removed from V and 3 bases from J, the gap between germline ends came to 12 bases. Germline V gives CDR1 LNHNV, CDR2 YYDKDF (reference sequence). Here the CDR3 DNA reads TGTGCCACCAGCAGAGAAACCGCCTGGATCTACGAGCAGTACTTC. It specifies CATSRETAWIYEQYF.